The following is a T cell receptor beta chain sequence with its context. This table comes from immunoSEQ multiplex PCR, and its TCRdb copy is limited to in-frame clones, with some not included. The table lists some 41,000 clones, roughly 92% of them singletons. The data were taken from a study of ipilimumab plus nivolumab after autologous stem cell transplantation. The CDR3 is 14 amino acids. V was trimmed by 6 bases and J by 5 bases, leaving 14 bases between them. Looked up from germline, CDR1 is LGHNA and CDR2 is YSLEER. The source was PBMCs, collected in a trial of ipilimumab plus nivolumab as post-transplant consolidation. This clonotype was sampled from a male donor with multiple myeloma. V is TRBV4-3 and J is TRBJ2-1; no firm D call. The CDR3 DNA is TGCGCCAGCAGTGTCTATCGAGCCCACAATGAGCAGTTCTTC. This encodes CASSVYRAHNEQFF.